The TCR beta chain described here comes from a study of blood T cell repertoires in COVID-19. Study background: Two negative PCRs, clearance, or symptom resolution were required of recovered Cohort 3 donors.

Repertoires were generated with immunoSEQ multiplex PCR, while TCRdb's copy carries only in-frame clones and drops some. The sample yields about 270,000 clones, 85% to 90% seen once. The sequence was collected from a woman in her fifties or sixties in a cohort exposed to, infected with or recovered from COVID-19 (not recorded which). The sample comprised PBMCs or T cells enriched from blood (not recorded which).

The CDR3 here is CATSRDGEMGDTGELFF. Here the CDR3 DNA reads TGTGCCACCAGCAGAGATGGGGAGATGGGAGACACCGGGGAGCTGTTTTTT. V usage is TRBV15 and J usage is TRBJ2-2, with a weak D call TRBD2 (5 bases). V lost 0 bases and J lost 3, with 14 bases in between. The germline V gene encodes CDR1 LNHNV and CDR2 YYDKDF (reference sequence). This CDR3 is 17 amino acids long.